A selection of T cell receptor beta chains follows, all from one sample in a study of T cells after yellow fever vaccination. Each CDR3 protein gets one entry after TCRdb re-called the 5' RACE reads with MiXCR. This sample yields roughly 330,000 distinct CDR3 sequences, of which around 6.8% are seen a single time; roughly a sixth belongs to the top ten. This sample comprised PBMCs, obtained more than 35 days after the first yellow fever vaccination. The receptors derive from a man between 18 and 35 years old who received the YFV17D yellow fever vaccine. The conserved cysteine and the conserved F or W are not part of the CDR3 here. D genes are given only for firm matches.

v_gene: TRBV19; d_gene: TRBD2; CDR3aa: ASGLADTQY
v_gene: TRBV25-1; d_gene: NA; CDR3aa: ASSELGATSTGELF
v_gene: TRBV20-1; d_gene: TRBD2; CDR3aa: SASTSGGKDTQY
v_gene: TRBV7-2; d_gene: NA; CDR3aa: ASSGRQSYNSPLH
v_gene: TRBV6-2/TRBV6-3; d_gene: TRBD1; CDR3aa: DSSYSGGYVGSSYNSPLH
v_gene: TRBV3-1; d_gene: TRBD1; CDR3aa: ASSQAPGPGGDQPQH
v_gene: TRBV5-1; d_gene: TRBD2; CDR3aa: ASSRLTAGVYNEQF
v_gene: TRBV9; d_gene: TRBD1; CDR3aa: ASSEGIRDREWELF
v_gene: TRBV29-1; d_gene: TRBD2; CDR3aa: SVVIGLAGGRDRSYNEQF
v_gene: TRBV7-9; d_gene: NA; CDR3aa: ASSLAGDRNTDTQY
v_gene: TRBV7-3; d_gene: NA; CDR3aa: ASSPTPVGEAF
v_gene: TRBV5-1; d_gene: NA; CDR3aa: ASSGGAPNEQF
v_gene: TRBV5-1; d_gene: TRBD1; CDR3aa: ASTLSRQGEAF
v_gene: TRBV7-8; d_gene: NA; CDR3aa: ASSLGSGVNTGELF
v_gene: TRBV2; d_gene: TRBD2; CDR3aa: ASSLTGTSSYNEQF
v_gene: TRBV23-1; d_gene: NA; CDR3aa: ASSQSWGGAHEQY
v_gene: TRBV30; d_gene: NA; CDR3aa: AWSVGGRAGGYT
v_gene: TRBV3-1; d_gene: NA; CDR3aa: ACSQVFKVTGPNTEAF
v_gene: TRBV5-8; d_gene: NA; CDR3aa: ASSLQDPGTETQY
v_gene: TRBV7-3; d_gene: TRBD1; CDR3aa: ASSSGQGAQGYGYT
v_gene: TRBV4-1; d_gene: NA; CDR3aa: ASSQPGWGDEQF
v_gene: TRBV30; d_gene: NA; CDR3aa: AWSVMTGATEKLF
v_gene: TRBV2; d_gene: NA; CDR3aa: ASKGVYGNTIY
v_gene: TRBV18; d_gene: TRBD1; CDR3aa: ASSQDRYEQY
v_gene: TRBV24-1; d_gene: NA; CDR3aa: ATSDLQDSGLYNEQF
v_gene: TRBV7-3; d_gene: TRBD2; CDR3aa: ASSFRTSGDNEQF
v_gene: TRBV25-1; d_gene: NA; CDR3aa: ASSAPAGNHNEQF
v_gene: TRBV5-1; d_gene: NA; CDR3aa: ASSLAAGSYPEAF
v_gene: TRBV5-4; d_gene: TRBD2; CDR3aa: ASSPSGVRTDTQY
v_gene: TRBV5-1; d_gene: NA; CDR3aa: ASSSLVDNNEQF
v_gene: TRBV3-1; d_gene: NA; CDR3aa: ASSQVFKVTGPNTEAF
v_gene: TRBV4-3; d_gene: TRBD1; CDR3aa: ASSRDRGDQPQH
v_gene: TRBV7-2; d_gene: NA; CDR3aa: ASSLFPGPYNEQF
v_gene: TRBV24-1; d_gene: NA; CDR3aa: ATSDLLGRHTDTQY
v_gene: TRBV20-1; d_gene: TRBD2; CDR3aa: SARDRLAGGHSVPDTQY
v_gene: TRBV20-1; d_gene: NA; CDR3aa: SASSGLKNNEQF
v_gene: TRBV27; d_gene: NA; CDR3aa: ASSLGGRVAKNIQY
v_gene: TRBV6-2/TRBV6-3; d_gene: TRBD1; CDR3aa: ASRPGTGASTGELF
v_gene: TRBV7-2; d_gene: TRBD1; CDR3aa: ASSIPGQGPDYEQY
v_gene: TRBV29-1; d_gene: NA; CDR3aa: SVMNSRNTGELF
v_gene: TRBV27; d_gene: TRBD2; CDR3aa: ASSLGAGGQETQY
v_gene: TRBV19; d_gene: NA; CDR3aa: ASRDGGAFEAF
v_gene: TRBV20-1; d_gene: NA; CDR3aa: SATRVNEGYT
v_gene: TRBV6-5; d_gene: NA; CDR3aa: SSSYWASTDTQY
v_gene: TRBV10-3; d_gene: NA; CDR3aa: ATGSGTQETQY
v_gene: TRBV7-9; d_gene: NA; CDR3aa: ASTGTGFTLTDTQY
v_gene: TRBV11-3; d_gene: TRBD1; CDR3aa: ASSNSGGITTGELF
v_gene: TRBV5-4; d_gene: TRBD1; CDR3aa: ASSLRDRAHEQY
v_gene: TRBV25-1; d_gene: NA; CDR3aa: ASSEDGGATDTQY
v_gene: TRBV2; d_gene: NA; CDR3aa: ASSDLPGRGNTDTQY
v_gene: TRBV4-2; d_gene: TRBD2; CDR3aa: ASSQEPWLAGEQTYEQY
v_gene: TRBV7-3; d_gene: TRBD1; CDR3aa: ASSLTGTGWSGELF
v_gene: TRBV20-1; d_gene: NA; CDR3aa: SARLPLLVESQY
v_gene: TRBV15; d_gene: TRBD2; CDR3aa: ATRRTSGGIRYNEQF
v_gene: TRBV12-5; d_gene: TRBD1; CDR3aa: ASGLRAPGQGGETPYEQY
v_gene: TRBV7-2; d_gene: TRBD2; CDR3aa: ASSPQRGTTDTQY
v_gene: TRBV11-2; d_gene: TRBD2; CDR3aa: ASSRAPGLAGATYEQY